The clone carrying this TCR beta chain has just a few counts. Construction of TCR beta libraries relied on iRepertoire HTBI primers and on Arm-PCR targeting CDR3 regions. TCRdb called the multiplex PCR reads again in MiXCR, with one record for every CDR3 protein. The data show some 560,000 distinct CDR3 sequences, approximately 16% seen once. This sample was taken from a study of regulatory T cells in long-lasting Graves disease. The time point is: newly diagnosed GD, antithyroid drugs for less than 3 months. The TCR library used RNA extracted from PBMCs. The same specimen was also included in a second study, on T cells in Graves' hyperthyroidism and ophthalmopathy.

The receptor's source is a woman aged 35-65 years with Graves disease. The sample was peripheral blood mononuclear cells (PBMCs), taken at new diagnosis, from a patient treated with antithyroid drugs.

This CDR3 reads CASSLGIGDPQPQHF. Here the CDR3 DNA reads TGTGCCAGCAGCCTAGGCATCGGGGATCCACAGCCCCAGCATTTT. The chain links TRBV4-2 to TRBJ1-5; D not resolved. CDR1 and CDR2 from the germline V gene are LGHNA and YNFKEQ. Trimming stripped 4 bases from V and 7 bases from J, with 17 bases between. The CDR3 loop spans 15 amino acids.